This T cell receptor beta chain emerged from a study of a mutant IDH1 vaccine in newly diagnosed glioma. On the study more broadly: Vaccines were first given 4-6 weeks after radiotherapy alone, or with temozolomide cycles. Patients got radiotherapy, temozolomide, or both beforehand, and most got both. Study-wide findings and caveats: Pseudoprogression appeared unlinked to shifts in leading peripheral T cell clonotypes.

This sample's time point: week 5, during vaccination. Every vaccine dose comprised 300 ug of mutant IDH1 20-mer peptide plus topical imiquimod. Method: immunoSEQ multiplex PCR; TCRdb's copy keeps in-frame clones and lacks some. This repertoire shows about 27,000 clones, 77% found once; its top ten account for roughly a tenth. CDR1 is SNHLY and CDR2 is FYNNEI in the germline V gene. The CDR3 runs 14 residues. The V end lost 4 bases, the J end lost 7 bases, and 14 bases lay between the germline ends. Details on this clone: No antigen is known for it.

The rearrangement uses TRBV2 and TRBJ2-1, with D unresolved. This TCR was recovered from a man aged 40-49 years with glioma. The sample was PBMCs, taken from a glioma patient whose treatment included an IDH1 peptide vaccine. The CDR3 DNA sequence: TGTGCCAGCAGTGCGCAGGCTCTTCAAAATGAGCAGTTCTTC. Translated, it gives CASSAQALQNEQFF. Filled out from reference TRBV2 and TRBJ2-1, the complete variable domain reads EPEVTQTPSHQVTQMGQEVILRCVPISNHLYFYWYRQILGQKVEFLVSFYNNEISEKSEIFDDQFSVERPDGSNFTLKIRSTKLEDSAMYFCASSAQALQNEQFFGPGTRLTVL.